Listed here are 10 T cell receptor beta chains from one sample, sequenced in a study of T cell responses to AZD1222 COVID-19 vaccine. TCRdb's copy holds only in-frame clones and misses some; the assay was immunoSEQ multiplex PCR. The sample contains about 100,000 clones, around 87% of which appear only once. This material consisted of peripheral blood, taken on day 0 of MenACWY control vaccination. These TCRs come from an adult in good health.

V is TRBV12-1 and J is TRBJ2-3. TRBV12-1 is labeled a pseudogene. The CDR3 runs 15 residues. The CDR3 DNA reads TGTGCCAGCAGCTACTGGGACCCCTTCACAGATACGCAGTATTTT. The encoded protein is CASSYWDPFTDTQYF.

V gene TRBV29-1 combines with J gene TRBJ2-1, with D possibly being TRBD2 (5 bases). This CDR3 comprises 12 residues. CDR1 is SQVTM and CDR2 is ANQGSEA in the germline V gene. V was cut by 2 bases and J by 8 bases, with 10 bases left in between. DNA of the CDR3: TGCAGCGTTGAACACGGGAAACATGAGCAGTTCTTC. This codes for CSVEHGKHEQFF.

This chain joins TRBV30 and TRBJ2-3; 7 positions agree with TRBD2. Germline loops: CDR1 GTSNPN, CDR2 SVGIG (reference sequence). V lost 1 base, J lost 0 bases, and 7 bases stayed unmatched. The CDR3 has 16 residues. The CDR3 nucleotides read TGTGCCTGGAGTGGGGTTAGCGGGTCTAGCACAGATACGCAGTATTTT. As protein: CAWSGVSGSSTDTQYF. The whole variable domain, remainder taken from reference TRBV30 and TRBJ2-3, is SQTIHQWPATLVQPVGSPLSLECTVEGTSNPNLYWYRQAAGRGLQLLFYSVGIGQISSEVPQNLSASRPQDRQFILSSKKLLLSDSGFYLCAWSGVSGSSTDTQYFGPGTRLTVL.

This clone was seen just once. The J gene is TRBJ2-5, the V gene TRBV7-2; 7 nucleotides agree with TRBD1. CDR1 SGHTA and CDR2 FQGNSA come from the germline V gene. V gave up 5 bases and J gave up 2 bases; unmatched junction bases: 5. The CDR3 runs to 14 residues. The DNA for the CDR3 is TGTGCCAGCAGCCGCGACAGGGCGCAAGAGACCCAGTACTTC. Translated, it gives CASSRDRAQETQYF.

The DNA for the CDR3 is TGTGCCAGCAGGGACAGAAAGTATAGCAATCAGCCCCAGCATTTT. This gives the protein CASRDRKYSNQPQHF. The genes are TRBV2 and TRBJ1-5; tentative D call: TRBD1 (6 bases). The CDR3 is 15 amino acids. Germline loops: CDR1 SNHLY, CDR2 FYNNEI. The ends were cut back, 6 bases at V and 0 bases at J, with 12 bases in the middle.

This chain connects TRBV18 to TRBJ2-5, with 7 bases fitting TRBD1. The CDR3 runs 15 residues. Germline assignment: CDR1 KGHSH and CDR2 LQKENI. With V trimmed by 3 bases and J by 3 bases, 7 bases remained unmatched. The CDR3 is CASSPSGTAKETQYF. CDR3 DNA sequence: TGTGCCAGCTCACCGTCCGGGACAGCCAAAGAGACCCAGTACTTC.

This rearrangement joins TRBV28 to TRBJ1-3, with 8 bases lining up with TRBD1. CDR1 and CDR2 (germline): MDHEN, SYDVKM. V lost 7 bases, J lost 2 bases, and 4 bases stayed unmatched. This CDR3 contains 14 residues. DNA for the CDR3: TGTGCCAGCACGATGACAGGGGCTGGAAACACCATATATTTT. It yields the protein CASTMTGAGNTIYF.

The rearrangement uses TRBV25-1 and TRBJ1-2; D not certain. The CDR3 contains 15 residues. The germline V gene encodes CDR1 MGHDK and CDR2 SYGVNS. The V and J ends lost 6 bases and 6 bases respectively, with 20 bases between them. The CDR3 DNA reads TGTGCCAGCAGCCACACCACACTGCCGGCCCATGGCTACACCTTC. Its translation is CASSHTTLPAHGYTF.

The genes are TRBV27 and TRBJ1-2; 7 bases line up with TRBD1. CDR1 MNHEY and CDR2 SMNVEV come from the germline V gene (reference sequence). V trimming: 2 bases; J trimming: 6 bases; junction bases outside the gene matches: 6. This CDR3 is 14 amino acids long. CDR3 in DNA: TGTGCCAGCAGTTTAAGGGGGCGTAGGAATGGCTACACCTTC. Translated, it gives CASSLRGRRNGYTF.

V gene TRBV28 combines with J gene TRBJ2-3; D perhaps matches TRBD2 (5 bases). V was shortened by 4 bases and J by 0 bases, with 14 bases between the two germline ends. This CDR3 comprises 16 residues. Per the germline V gene, CDR1 is MDHEN and CDR2 is SYDVKM. The CDR3 DNA reads TGTGCCAGCAGTTCCCCTCCGCGCGGGAGCACAGATACGCAGTATTTT. Its protein is CASSSPPRGSTDTQYF.